These 21 T cell receptor beta chains were all obtained from the same sample, sequenced in a study of spatial heterogeneity in lung cancer. This sample's time point: sample taken at primary tumor resection. Researchers sequenced whole RNA taken from tumor, nontumor lung or frozen PBMC without sorting. TCRdb re-derived calls from the 5' RACE reads in MiXCR, one entry per CDR3 protein. Of approximately 49,000 distinct CDR3 sequences listed, roughly 5.7% are singletons. Sequencing used PBMCs, obtained at surgery. All receptors come from a male donor with early-stage non-small cell lung cancer.

This clonotype appeared many times. V is TRBV4-2 and J is TRBJ2-3; 11 bases match TRBD2. Germline lookup yields CDR1 LGHNA and CDR2 YNFKEQ. This CDR3 contains 18 residues. Trimming took 4 bases from V and 0 from J; bases not matched to a gene: 9. The CDR3 is CASSPELAGGLSTDTQYF. DNA for the CDR3: TGTGCCAGCAGCCCTGAGCTAGCGGGAGGATTAAGCACAGATACGCAGTATTTT.

This clonotype was seen ten or more times. This chain links TRBV27 with TRBJ2-1; D is ambiguous. The germline V and J ends were trimmed by 1 base and 4 bases, with 8 bases remaining between them. This CDR3 spans 14 amino acids. Looked up from germline, CDR1 is MNHEY and CDR2 is SMNVEV (reference sequence). The CDR3 DNA sequence: TGTGCCAGCAGTTTATTCGTCTCTTACAATGAGCAGTTCTTC. Amino acids: CASSLFVSYNEQFF.

Ten or more counts support this clonotype. The CDR3 sequence is CASTLGGSYTQYF. Here the CDR3 DNA reads TGTGCCAGCACCTTAGGGGGGTCCTATACGCAGTATTTT. V gene TRBV28 combines with J gene TRBJ2-3; D could derive from TRBD1 or TRBD2 (6 bases each). Trimming took off 7 bases at V and 7 bases at J, with 15 bases between the two ends. This CDR3 is built from 13 residues. The germline gives CDR1 MDHEN, CDR2 SYDVKM.

There are many counts of this clonotype. The CDR3 DNA reads TGCGCCAGCAGCTTGGGACAATCCTACGAGCAGTACTTC. It specifies CASSLGQSYEQYF. The chain combines TRBV5-1 with TRBJ2-7, with D unresolved. The CDR3 extends over 13 amino acids. Deletions cut 0 bases from V and 1 base from J, with 5 bases between. CDR1 is SGHRS and CDR2 is YFSETQ in the germline V gene. The full variable domain, rest sourced from reference TRBV5-1 and TRBJ2-7, is KAGVTQTPRYLIKTRGQQVTLSCSPISGHRSVSWYQQTPGQGLQFLFEYFSETQRNKGNFPGRFSGRQFSNSRSEMNVSTLELGDSALYLCASSLGQSYEQYFGPGTRLTVT.

This sequence joins TRBV6-5 and TRBJ1-3; 8 nucleotides agree with TRBD1. This CDR3 comprises 16 residues. V shed 0 bases, J shed 2 bases, and the junction held 3 bases outside the gene matches. CDR1 is MNHEY, CDR2 SVGAGI, per germline. CDR3 sequence (DNA): TGTGCCAGCAGTTACTCGAGGGACAGGACTGGAAACACCATATATTTT. Its protein product is CASSYSRDRTGNTIYF.

This clonotype was observed many times. This chain links TRBV10-3 with TRBJ1-1, with a tentative D call TRBD1 (5 bases). Germline assignment: CDR1 ENHRY and CDR2 SYGVKD. V was cut by 3 bases and J by 8 bases, with 10 bases left in between. The length of the CDR3 is 12 residues. This chain's CDR3 is CAISERGGEAFF. CDR3 DNA: TGTGCCATCAGTGAACGGGGCGGCGAAGCTTTCTTT.

The sample holds many counts of this clonotype. The chain carries TRBV6-1 and TRBJ1-2; 9 bases map to TRBD1. The germline V gene encodes CDR1 MNHNS and CDR2 SASEGT. The CDR3 runs to 13 residues. Trimming cost V 7 bases and J 4 bases; bases outside gene matches: 4. The CDR3 nucleotides read TGTGCCAGCACCACAGGGGGCGGCTATGGCTACACCTTC. Translation: CASTTGGGYGYTF.

This clonotype has at least ten counts. V and J are TRBV3-1 and TRBJ1-6; D unresolved. Germline assignment: CDR1 LGHDT and CDR2 YNNKEL (reference sequence). V was cut by 0 bases and J by 14 bases, with 11 bases left in between. This CDR3 is built from 13 residues. The CDR3 DNA follows: TGTGCCAGCAGCCAAGAGCAGGCGGGAACCCTCCACTTT. Encoded protein: CASSQEQAGTLHF.

The rearrangement uses TRBV11-2 and TRBJ1-1; perhaps TRBD1 as D (5 bases). CDR1 SGHAT and CDR2 FQNNGV come from the germline V gene. Trimming removed 7 bases from V and 4 bases from J, with 16 bases in between. The CDR3 sequence is 14 residues long. The CDR3 is CASNSPGRVTEAFF. The CDR3 nucleotides are TGTGCCAGCAATTCGCCAGGGCGGGTCACTGAAGCTTTCTTT.

This clonotype was seen at least ten times. The V call is TRBV20-1, the J call TRBJ2-1, with 9 bases fitting TRBD2. Germline V CDR1 and CDR2: DFQATT, SNEGSKA (reference sequence). The CDR3 length is 16 residues. V was pared by 0 bases and J by 3 bases, with 6 bases of the junction left unmatched. CDR3: CSARETGTSYYNEQFF. DNA of the CDR3: TGCAGTGCTAGAGAAACCGGGACTAGCTACTACAATGAGCAGTTCTTC.

This clonotype was counted ten times or more. This chain links TRBV28 with TRBJ2-7; 7 bases agree with TRBD2. Germline lookup yields CDR1 MDHEN and CDR2 SYDVKM. Trimming took 7 bases from V and 3 from J; bases not matched to a gene: 6. The CDR3 sequence is 13 residues long. CDR3 loop: CASTTGGHYEQYF. The CDR3 nucleotides read TGTGCCAGCACCACGGGAGGACACTACGAGCAGTACTTC.

This clonotype is labeled as medium-sized. The V gene is TRBV7-2, the J gene TRBJ2-3; 13 bases agree with TRBD2. The CDR3 loop spans 14 amino acids. The J segment lost 5 bases and the V segment lost 6 bases, leaving 2 bases of the junction unmatched. The germline V gene encodes CDR1 SGHTA and CDR2 FQGNSA. Here the CDR3 reads CASRRTSGRDTQYF. The CDR3 DNA reads as TGTGCCAGCAGGCGGACTAGCGGGAGAGATACGCAGTATTTT.

This clonotype was seen at least ten times. The chain is built from TRBV4-2 and TRBJ1-1; no clear D. Germline CDR1 LGHNA, CDR2 YNFKEQ. The V end was cut by 0 bases, the J end by 1 base, with 9 bases between. The CDR3 consists of 15 residues. CDR3 DNA: TGTGCCAGCAGCCAAGATACGGCGGGGAACACTGAAGCTTTCTTT. Its translation: CASSQDTAGNTEAFF.

This clonotype was counted at least ten times. The chain couples TRBV29-1 to TRBJ2-7; tentative D call: TRBD1 (5 bases). From germline, CDR1 is SQVTM and CDR2 ANQGSEA. The CDR3 contains 11 residues. V shed 8 bases and J shed 4 bases, with 12 bases lying between them. CDR3 DNA: TGCAGCACATTAACAGGTTACGAGCAGTACTTC. Residues: CSTLTGYEQYF.

This clonotype was found a few times. This chain's CDR3 is CASSLGTGGSKSEAFF. The CDR3 coding sequence is TGTGCCAGCAGCCTCGGGACAGGGGGCAGTAAAAGTGAAGCTTTCTTT. V usage is TRBV11-2 and J usage is TRBJ1-1, with 12 bases aligning to TRBD1. CDR1 SGHAT and CDR2 FQNNGV come from the germline V gene. This CDR3 spans 16 amino acids. Trimming removed 5 bases from V and 7 bases from J; junction bases left unmatched: 11.

This clonotype showed up many times. The chain links TRBV15 to TRBJ1-5, with a tentative D call TRBD1 (6 bases). Germline lookup yields CDR1 LNHNV and CDR2 YYDKDF (reference sequence). This CDR3 has 16 residues. Between the trimmed V and J ends, which lost 3 bases and 3 bases, there was a span of 15 bases. The CDR3 sequence: CATSRGIRDNNQPQHF. CDR3 sequence (DNA): TGTGCCACCAGCAGGGGTATCCGGGACAACAATCAGCCCCAGCATTTT.

V usage is TRBV30 and J usage is TRBJ2-3, with 12 nucleotides matching TRBD2. Germline CDR1 is GTSNPN and CDR2 is SVGIG (reference sequence). With 4 bases clipped from V and 4 bases from J, the junction kept 6 bases outside the gene matches. The CDR3 length is 15 residues. The CDR3 bases are TGTGCCTGGACTAGCGGGAGGGCCGGCCCAGATACGCAGTATTTT. Protein: CAWTSGRAGPDTQYF.

This clonotype was seen ten or more times. The chain joins TRBV20-1 to TRBJ2-1; D perhaps matches TRBD1 (5 bases). The CDR3 is made up of 11 amino acids. The V gene's germline CDR1 is DFQATT and CDR2 SNEGSKA (reference sequence). V was clipped by 4 bases and J by 9 bases, with 10 bases between them. CDR3 nucleotide sequence: TGCAGTGCTACCAGGGTGGGTGAGCAGTTCTTC. Amino acid sequence: CSATRVGEQFF.

In the case of this clonotype: The junction departs from germline at one end; a sequencing error may be responsible. The V call is TRBV11-2, the J call TRBJ2-5; D perhaps matches TRBD2 (6 bases). This CDR3 is 17 amino acids long. Germline CDR1 SGHAT, CDR2 FQNNGV. CDR3 sequence reads: CVSSLSGAVTLQETQYF. The CDR3 DNA reads TGTGTCAGCAGCCTCTCGGGAGCAGTAACGCTTCAAGAGACCCAGTACTTC. The complete variable domain, with remaining parts taken from reference TRBV11-2 and TRBJ2-5, reads EAGVAQSPRYKIIEKRQSVAFWCNPISGHATLYWYQQILGQGPKLLIQFQNNGVVDDSQLPKDRFSAERLKGVDSTLKIQPAKLEDSAVYLCVSSLSGAVTLQETQYFGPGTRLLVL.

This clonotype was counted ten times or more. The V call is TRBV12-3 or TRBV12-4, the J call TRBJ2-7; TRBD1 matches 10 bases. With 2 bases clipped from V and 5 bases from J, the junction kept 6 bases outside the gene matches. The length of the CDR3 is 15 residues. CDR3 protein: CASSLFGTGVNEQYF. The DNA for the CDR3 is TGTGCCAGCAGTTTATTCGGGACAGGGGTCAACGAGCAGTACTTC.

This clonotype came up many times. This sequence joins TRBV28 and TRBJ2-7; D may be TRBD1 (5 bases). Looked up from germline, CDR1 is MDHEN and CDR2 is SYDVKM. The CDR3 loop spans 14 amino acids. Trimming pared 9 bases from V and 2 bases from J, leaving 17 bases between. CDR3 sequence reads: CASQPTDGTYEQYF. In DNA form, the CDR3 reads TGTGCCAGTCAACCGACAGACGGAACCTACGAGCAGTACTTC.